Listed below are T cell receptor beta chains from one sample, sequenced in a study of neoadjuvant anti-PD-1 for oral cavity cancer. Assay used: immunoSEQ multiplex PCR; TCRdb lists only in-frame clones, some missing. The sample lists about 7,500 clones; around 75% were seen once. Source: PBMCs, taken before nivolumab (anti-PD-1) treatment. The receptor source for this set is a person between 40 and 85 years old with oral cavity squamous cell carcinoma. The CDR3 runs from the conserved cysteine through the conserved F or W. The D gene is left open where the match is weak. Size tells how often a clone was seen (once, few, many) or the class of an expanded clone, and some rows leave it out.

V	J	size	D	DNA	CDR3
TRBV5-1	TRBJ2-7	.	TRBD2	TGCGCCAGCAGCTACTCTAGCGGGGGTCGGTACGAGCAGTACTTC	CASSYSSGGRYEQYF
TRBV7-2	TRBJ1-1	.	.	TGTGCCAGCAGCTTAACTTCAGGGGCAAGCACTGAAGCTTTCTTT	CASSLTSGASTEAFF
TRBV6-1	TRBJ2-1	.	TRBD2	TGTGCCAGCAGTGAATTTAGCGGGACCTACAATGAGCAGTTCTTC	CASSEFSGTYNEQFF
TRBV5-4	TRBJ1-4	.	.	TGTGCCAGCAGCTTGGACAGTCGGAATGAAAAACTGTTTTTT	CASSLDSRNEKLFF
TRBV27	TRBJ1-6	.	.	TGTGCCAGCAGCCGGGGATTCAATAATTCACCCCTCCACTTT	CASSRGFNNSPLHF
TRBV30	TRBJ1-4	.	.	TGTGCCTGGAGTTTTAGGGGGACAAGAAATGAAAAACTGTTTTTT	CAWSFRGTRNEKLFF
TRBV2	TRBJ1-1	.	.	TGTGCCAGCAGTGAGCAGGGTTTGAACACTGAAGCTTTCTTT	CASSEQGLNTEAFF
TRBV9	TRBJ2-1	.	TRBD2	TGTGCCAGCAGCGTAGGCCTAGCGGGGGGTTCTTACAATGAGCAGTTCTTC	CASSVGLAGGSYNEQFF
TRBV7-8	TRBJ1-2	once	.	TGTGCCAGCAGCCCTGGTTATCGGTCCTATGGCTACACCTTC	CASSPGYRSYGYTF
TRBV6-5	TRBJ1-1	.	TRBD1	TGTGCCAGCAGTTACCGACAGACAGGGGGCCGGGGAGCTTTCTTT	CASSYRQTGGRGAFF
TRBV7-9	TRBJ2-1	.	.	TGTGCCAGCAGCTTAAACCGGGGACCCTCCTACAATGAGCAGTTCTTC	CASSLNRGPSYNEQFF